A single sample is the source of the 8 T cell receptor beta chains below, sequenced in a study of blood T cell repertoires in COVID-19. Clones were sequenced by immunoSEQ multiplex PCR, and TCRdb holds only the in-frame ones, with some missing. The top ten clones hold approximately 1.5% of a sample with roughly 290,000 clones, around 90% of them seen once. Sequencing was performed on PBMCs or T cells enriched from blood (not recorded which). Receptors originate from a woman between 18 and 29 years old with acute COVID-19.

V is TRBV4-1 and J is TRBJ2-7; the match to TRBD2 covers 10 bases. V dropped 0 bases and J dropped 5; count of bases not matched to a gene: 7. The CDR3 runs 16 residues. Germline CDR1 reads MGHRA; CDR2 reads YSYEKL. The DNA for the CDR3 is TGCGCCAGCAGCCAAGAGGGCCTAGCGGGAGTCCACGAGCAGTACTTC. It encodes CASSQEGLAGVHEQYF.

The chain recombines TRBV2 with TRBJ2-3; D is uncertain. The V and J ends lost 7 bases and 2 bases respectively, with 10 bases between them. The CDR3 extends over 13 amino acids. Germline lookup yields CDR1 SNHLY and CDR2 FYNNEI. The CDR3 nucleotides are TGTGCCAGCAAGTTCTACTTCACAGATACGCAGTATTTT. It yields the protein CASKFYFTDTQYF.

This chain links TRBV11-3 with TRBJ2-2; D unresolved. Deletions cut 0 bases from V and 6 bases from J, with 11 bases between. CDR3 length: 15 amino acids. Germline CDR1 SGHNT, CDR2 YENEEA. The CDR3 region has the DNA TGTGCCAGCAGCTTAGATAGCCCAGAGGCCGGGGAGCTGTTTTTT. It encodes CASSLDSPEAGELFF.

The rearrangement uses TRBV7-9 and TRBJ1-2; a weak D match, TRBD1 (5 bases). The CDR3 consists of 15 residues. Looked up from germline, CDR1 is SEHNR and CDR2 is FQNEAQ (reference sequence). Trimming pared 2 bases from V and 8 bases from J, leaving 18 bases between. The CDR3 nucleotides read TGTGCCAGCAGCTTACGAGAAGGGGCGTATGTGGGCTACACCTTC. The encoded protein is CASSLREGAYVGYTF. The full variable domain, completed using reference TRBV7-9 and TRBJ1-2, is DTGVSQNPRHKITKRGQNVTFRCDPISEHNRLYWYRQTLGQGPEFLTYFQNEAQLEKSRLLSDRFSAERPKGSFSTLEIQRTEQGDSAMYLCASSLREGAYVGYTFGSGTRLTVV.

This rearrangement joins TRBV2 to TRBJ2-1, with D perhaps matching TRBD2 (6 bases). The CDR3 runs to 16 residues. Trimming stripped 3 bases from V and 6 bases from J, with 18 bases between. Germline V gene lookup returns CDR1 SNHLY and CDR2 FYNNEI. In DNA, the CDR3 is TGTGCCAGCAGTGAGTCGGTGGGGGAGGCGGGCAATGAGCAGTTCTTC. Its translation: CASSESVGEAGNEQFF. Full variable domain (rest looked up from reference TRBV2 and TRBJ2-1): EPEVTQTPSHQVTQMGQEVILRCVPISNHLYFYWYRQILGQKVEFLVSFYNNEISEKSEIFDDQFSVERPDGSNFTLKIRSTKLEDSAMYFCASSESVGEAGNEQFFGPGTRLTVL.

This chain connects TRBV10-1 to TRBJ2-5; possibly TRBD1 for D (6 bases). In germline, CDR1 is WNHNN, CDR2 SYGVQD (reference sequence). The CDR3 totals 18 residues. Trimming removed 7 bases at V and 6 bases at J, with 30 bases between. The CDR3 DNA reads as TGCGCCAGCACAGTGCCCAGAGAGCTCGGAAGGGGGACGAAGACCCAGTACTTC. It translates to CASTVPRELGRGTKTQYF.

This chain joins TRBV7-9 and TRBJ2-2; the D gene is possibly TRBD1 (5 bases). Germline CDR1 SEHNR, CDR2 FQNEAQ (reference sequence). V was shortened by 1 base and J by 0 bases, with 9 bases between the two germline ends. This CDR3 is 16 amino acids long. The CDR3 DNA sequence: TGTGCCAGCAGCTTAGGACAGATCGCGAACACCGGGGAGCTGTTTTTT. Its translation: CASSLGQIANTGELFF.

This chain joins TRBV7-9 and TRBJ1-1, with 12 nucleotides matching TRBD1. V shed 5 bases and J 8 bases; nucleotides not matched to a gene: 9. Germline CDR1 and CDR2: SEHNR and FQNEAQ (reference sequence). This CDR3 spans 15 amino acids. CDR3 nucleotides: TGTGCCAGCAGCGACACCGGGACAGGGGGCTGGGAAGCTTTCTTT. Translation: CASSDTGTGGWEAFF.